Listed here are 8 T cell receptor beta chains from one sample, sequenced in a study of blood T cell repertoires in COVID-19. Assay: immunoSEQ multiplex PCR; the TCRdb copy retains only in-frame clones and omits some. The sample consists of approximately 230,000 clones, approximately 88% of them appearing once. Sequencing was done on a sample of peripheral blood. Source of these receptors: a woman aged 30 to 39 with COVID-19, enrolled during active disease.

The J gene is TRBJ2-1, the V gene TRBV5-1; 7 bases agree with TRBD1. The CDR3 covers 17 residues. Germline trimming cut 4 bases from V and 1 base from J; bases unmatched to any gene: 11. Germline CDR1 and CDR2: SGHRS and YFSETQ. CDR3 loop: CASSRSAGTASYNEQFF. For the CDR3, the DNA is TGCGCCAGCAGCCGCAGTGCCGGGACAGCTTCCTACAATGAGCAGTTCTTC.

The chain links TRBV4-3 to TRBJ1-1; 7 bases align to TRBD1. Per germline, CDR1 LGHNA and CDR2 YSLEER. This CDR3 comprises 15 residues. V shed 3 bases and J 2 bases; nucleotides not matched to a gene: 6. CDR3 protein: CASSHAGTANTEAFF. The CDR3 DNA follows: TGCGCCAGCAGCCATGCCGGGACAGCCAACACTGAAGCTTTCTTT.

The count of this clone is one. The chain links TRBV5-4 to TRBJ2-3; 9 positions agree with TRBD1. The CDR3 covers 16 residues. Trimming at V came to 0 bases and at J to 4 bases, leaving 6 bases not matched to a gene. Germline V gives CDR1 SGHNT, CDR2 YYREEE (reference sequence). CDR3: CASSLGTGAGADTQYF. CDR3 DNA sequence: TGTGCCAGCAGCTTGGGGACAGGGGCAGGCGCAGATACGCAGTATTTT.

The chain couples TRBV27 to TRBJ2-5; tentatively, D is TRBD2 (5 bases). Deletions cut 5 bases from V and 0 bases from J, with 10 bases between. CDR3 size: 14 residues. CDR1 is MNHEY and CDR2 is SMNVEV in the germline V gene (reference sequence). The CDR3 sequence: CASSRPGDQETQYF. CDR3 nucleotides: TGTGCCAGCAGTAGGCCCGGGGACCAAGAGACCCAGTACTTC.

The genes are TRBV7-9 and TRBJ1-1; D gene uncertain. Germline V lookup: CDR1 SEHNR, CDR2 FQNEAQ (reference sequence). The CDR3 extends over 15 amino acids. Trimming stripped 5 bases from V and 5 bases from J, with 18 bases between. The CDR3 is CASSPLETTGTEAFF. In nucleotides, the CDR3 is TGTGCCAGCAGCCCCTTGGAAACAACGGGGACTGAAGCTTTCTTT.

This clone was detected ten times or more. The chain carries TRBV28 and TRBJ1-1, with 9 bases aligning to TRBD1. The V segment lost 8 bases and the J segment 7 bases; nucleotides outside the gene matches: 8. From germline, CDR1 is MDHEN and CDR2 SYDVKM. CDR3 size: 13 residues. Here the CDR3 reads CASRGQGRFEAFF. Written as DNA, the CDR3 is TGTGCCAGCCGGGGACAGGGTCGGTTTGAAGCTTTCTTT.

The V and J genes are TRBV5-8 and TRBJ2-1; 13 bases line up with TRBD2. The CDR3 contains 15 residues. V shed 0 bases and J 12 bases; nucleotides not matched to a gene: 6. CDR1 is SGHTS and CDR2 is YDEGEE in the germline V gene. CDR3 sequence reads: CASSLGTSGGVGQFF. The CDR3 nucleotides read TGTGCCAGCAGCTTGGGTACTAGCGGGGGGGTAGGGCAGTTCTTC.

The chain combines TRBV5-6 with TRBJ2-7; D may be TRBD1 (5 bases). The germline gives CDR1 SGHDT, CDR2 YYEEEE. Trimming removed 2 bases from V and 11 bases from J, with 20 bases in between. The CDR3 is made up of 14 amino acids. The CDR3: CASSFVGRGRPEYV. CDR3 coding DNA: TGTGCCAGCAGCTTTGTGGGTAGGGGCAGGCCGGAGTACGTC.